The 12 T cell receptor beta chains reported below all come from one sample, sequenced in a study of T cell responses to AZD1222 COVID-19 vaccine. The assay was immunoSEQ multiplex PCR, and TCRdb's table has in-frame clones only and misses some. The table lists nearly 90,000 clones, 70% to 90% of them singletons, with around 5.5% in the top ten. The sequencing used peripheral blood, collected 28 days after the second AZD1222 dose. These receptor sequences come from an adult who received the AZD1222 COVID-19 vaccine.

J is TRBJ1-2 and V is TRBV3-1 (or the pseudogene TRBV3-2); 9 bases are a match to TRBD1. The CDR3 loop spans 14 amino acids. The germline V gene encodes CDR1 LGHDT and CDR2 YNNKEL (reference sequence). The trim removed 3 bases at V and 8 bases at J, leaving 7 bases unmatched. The CDR3 DNA sequence: TGTGCCAGCAGCCACATACAGGGGGCGCCCGGCTACACCTTC. Its translation: CASSHIQGAPGYTF.

This sequence joins TRBV5-5 and TRBJ1-1; D uncertain. CDR3 length equals 13 residues. CDR1 and CDR2 from the germline V gene are SGHKS and YYEKEE (reference sequence). Trimming stripped 6 bases from V and 1 base from J, with 10 bases between. Written as DNA, the CDR3 is TGTGCCAGCAAACAGACCACGAACACTGAAGCTTTCTTT. Translated: CASKQTTNTEAFF.

The CDR3 sequence is CASRTGTGELHTEAFF. The CDR3 DNA is TGTGCCAGCAGAACTGGGACAGGGGAATTACACACTGAAGCTTTCTTT. J is TRBJ1-1 and V is TRBV5-8; TRBD1 agrees at 10 bases. The germline gives CDR1 SGHTS, CDR2 YDEGEE. Germline trimming cut 5 bases from V and 3 bases from J; bases unmatched to any gene: 10. The CDR3 is 16 amino acids.

This rearrangement joins TRBV5-1 to TRBJ2-7; TRBD2 might be the D (6 bases). V was cut by 6 bases and J by 4 bases, with 11 bases left in between. The length of the CDR3 is 12 residues. In germline, CDR1 is SGHRS, CDR2 YFSETQ. The CDR3 nucleotides read TGCGCCAGCAAGTTGGGGGGTTACGAGCAGTACTTC. Translating it yields CASKLGGYEQYF.

The V and J genes are TRBV7-9 and TRBJ1-2, with a tentative D call TRBD1 (6 bases). CDR3 length: 12 residues. Looked up from germline, CDR1 is SEHNR and CDR2 is FQNEAQ (reference sequence). Trimming took 5 bases from V and 9 from J, leaving 13 bases between them. Here the CDR3 DNA reads TGTGCCAGCAGCATCCTGACAGGAAGCTACACCTTC. As protein: CASSILTGSYTF.

This clone was seen more than once but under ten times. V usage is TRBV12-5 and J usage is TRBJ2-2, with D perhaps matching TRBD1 or TRBD2 (5 bases each). V dropped 8 bases and J dropped 3 bases, with 7 bases sitting between them. Germline-derived CDR1 and CDR2 are LGHNT and FRNRAP. This CDR3 region has 12 residues. In DNA form, the CDR3 reads TGTGCTAGTTTGGGGGACACCGGGGAGCTGTTTTTT. Protein product: CASLGDTGELFF. Together with reference TRBV12-5 and TRBJ2-2, the CDR3 gives the full variable domain: DARVTQTPRHKVTEMGQEVTMRCQPILGHNTVFWYRQTMMQGLELLAYFRNRAPLDDSGMPKDRFSAEMPDATLATLKIQPSEPRDSAVYFCASLGDTGELFFGEGSRLTVL.

The chain uses TRBV27 and TRBJ2-1, with a possible D match to TRBD2 (5 bases). This CDR3 spans 14 amino acids. The ends were cut back, 5 bases at V and 8 bases at J, with 16 bases in the middle. Germline CDR1 reads MNHEY; CDR2 reads SMNVEV (reference sequence). The CDR3 is CASSGRAAIDEQFF. The CDR3 nucleotides are TGTGCCAGCAGTGGGCGGGCCGCGATTGATGAGCAGTTCTTC.

The genes are TRBV11-2 and TRBJ2-1; 10 positions agree with TRBD2. V gave up 0 bases and J gave up 9 bases; unmatched junction bases: 11. The germline V gene has CDR1 SGHAT and CDR2 FQNNGV. CDR3 length: 17 residues. CDR3 DNA: TGTGCCAGCAGCTTAGAGGTTAGCGGGGGGCCTTGGGGTGAGCAGTTCTTC. Encoded protein: CASSLEVSGGPWGEQFF.

The J gene is TRBJ1-2, the V gene TRBV20-1; D unresolved. The length of the CDR3 is 11 residues. With 8 bases removed from V and 2 bases from J, the gap between germline ends came to 9 bases. Germline V gene lookup returns CDR1 DFQATT and CDR2 SNEGSKA (reference sequence). CDR3 residues: CSSPGNYGYTF. For the CDR3, the DNA is TGCAGTTCCCCGGGCAACTATGGCTACACCTTC.

The chain combines TRBV11-2 with TRBJ1-3, with D unresolved. The CDR3 sequence is 15 residues long. Trimming stripped 6 bases from V and 2 bases from J, with 14 bases between. From germline, CDR1 is SGHAT and CDR2 FQNNGV. This CDR3 reads CASRHLVGAGNTIYF. The DNA for the CDR3 is TGTGCCAGCAGACACTTGGTCGGGGCTGGAAACACCATATATTTT.

The chain carries TRBV6-4 and TRBJ2-3; possible D gene TRBD2, 5 bases. The CDR3 has 14 residues. The V end lost 0 bases, the J end lost 1 base, and 5 bases lay between the germline ends. The germline V gene encodes CDR1 MRHNA and CDR2 SNTAGT. DNA of the CDR3: TGTGCCAGCAGTGACTCAGCGGGCACAGATACGCAGTATTTT. Residues: CASSDSAGTDTQYF.

The V and J genes are TRBV3-1 (or the pseudogene TRBV3-2) and TRBJ1-1, with 8 bases identical to TRBD1. Looked up from germline, CDR1 is LGHDT and CDR2 is YNNKEL (reference sequence). This CDR3 contains 15 residues. V gave up 3 bases and J gave up 7 bases; unmatched junction bases: 10. The DNA for the CDR3 is TGTGCCAGCAGCCAGACCGAGAGACAGGGGCTTGAAGCTTTCTTT. It encodes CASSQTERQGLEAFF.